This TCR beta chain comes out of a study of a mutant IDH1 vaccine in newly diagnosed glioma. In the study overall: With temozolomide cycles, or 4-6 weeks after radiotherapy alone, vaccination was started. Mean patient age was around 40 years; 62.5% were male and about 40% female. V12 corresponded to week 35 and V13 to week 47.

V was pared by 1 base and J by 4 bases, with 9 bases between. Germline loops: CDR1 MDHEN, CDR2 SYDVKM. The CDR3 runs to 14 residues. Time point defined: week 35, safety follow-up. All doses held 300 ug of mutant IDH1 20-mer peptide, with topical imiquimod. The patients received vaccinations eight times, in weeks 1, 3, 5, 7, 11, 15, 19 and 23. TCRdb keeps only in-frame clones here, not all; method: immunoSEQ multiplex PCR. This table has tens of thousands of clones, roughly four fifths appearing once. A word on this clone: What it binds is unknown.

The sequences come from PBMCs, collected from a glioma patient whose treatment included an IDH1 peptide vaccine. This clonotype was sampled from a middle-aged man with glioma. The chain carries TRBV28 and TRBJ2-3; D is unclear. CDR3 loop: CASSLLRSADTQYF. The CDR3 DNA reads TGTGCCAGCAGTTTATTACGATCGGCAGATACGCAGTATTTT.